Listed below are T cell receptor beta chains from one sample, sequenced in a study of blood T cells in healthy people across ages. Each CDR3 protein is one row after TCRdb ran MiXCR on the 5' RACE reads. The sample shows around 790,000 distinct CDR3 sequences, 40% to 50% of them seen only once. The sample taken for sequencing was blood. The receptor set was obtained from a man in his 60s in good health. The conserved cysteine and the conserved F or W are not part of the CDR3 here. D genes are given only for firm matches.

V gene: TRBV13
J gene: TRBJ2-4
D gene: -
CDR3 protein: ASSLFGSRGYDAKNIQY

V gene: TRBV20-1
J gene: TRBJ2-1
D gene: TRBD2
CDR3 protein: SSALMSGGENEQF

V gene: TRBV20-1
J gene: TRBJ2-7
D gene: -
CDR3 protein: SSYRLGREQY

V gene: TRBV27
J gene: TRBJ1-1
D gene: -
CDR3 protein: ASSPPPGPNTEAF

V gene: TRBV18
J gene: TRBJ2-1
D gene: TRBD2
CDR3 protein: ASSPASGSYNEQF

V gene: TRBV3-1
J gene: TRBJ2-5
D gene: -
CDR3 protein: ASSPLARQETQY

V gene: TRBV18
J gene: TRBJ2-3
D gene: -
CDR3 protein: ASLRTDSSTDTQY

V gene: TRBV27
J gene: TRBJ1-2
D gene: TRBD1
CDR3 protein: ASSPIQGPNYGYT

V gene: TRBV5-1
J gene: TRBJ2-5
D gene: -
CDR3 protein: ASSLEGGEETQY

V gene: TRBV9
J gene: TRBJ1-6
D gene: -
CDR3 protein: ASSSQGRASPLH

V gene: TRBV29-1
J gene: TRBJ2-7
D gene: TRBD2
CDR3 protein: SVEGGGHHEQY

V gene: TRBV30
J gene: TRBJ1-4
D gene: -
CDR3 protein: AWSPFKTAANEKLF

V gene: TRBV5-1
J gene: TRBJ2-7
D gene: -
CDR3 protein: ASSMTAGGYEQY

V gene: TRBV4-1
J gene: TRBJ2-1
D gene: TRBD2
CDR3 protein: ASSQPSGGNGEQF

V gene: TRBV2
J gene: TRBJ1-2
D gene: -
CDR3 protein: ATHRDTHNYGYT

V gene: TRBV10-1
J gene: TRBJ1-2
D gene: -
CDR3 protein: ASLRVAGAKFGYT

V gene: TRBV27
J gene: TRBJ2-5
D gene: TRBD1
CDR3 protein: ASSSTGDGTQY

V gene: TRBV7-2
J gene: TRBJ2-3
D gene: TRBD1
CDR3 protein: ASSLGGDRGQY

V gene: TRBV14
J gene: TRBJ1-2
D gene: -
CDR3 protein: ASSHSSSGYT

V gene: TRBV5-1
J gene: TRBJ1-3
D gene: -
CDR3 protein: ASSLDMGGNTIY

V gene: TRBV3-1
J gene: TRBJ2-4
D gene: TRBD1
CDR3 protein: ASSLQDRGDIQY

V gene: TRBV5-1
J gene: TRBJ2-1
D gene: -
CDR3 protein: ASSLAKTLSSYNEQF

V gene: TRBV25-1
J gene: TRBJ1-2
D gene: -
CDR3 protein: ASSENRQAKGLWNYGYT

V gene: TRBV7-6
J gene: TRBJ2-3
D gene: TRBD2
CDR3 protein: ASSLEAGTSPPVTQY

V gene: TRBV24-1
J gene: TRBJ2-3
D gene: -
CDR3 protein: ATSDFPGLSTDTQY

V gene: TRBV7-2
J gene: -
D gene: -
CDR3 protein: ASSLRQAPNEQY

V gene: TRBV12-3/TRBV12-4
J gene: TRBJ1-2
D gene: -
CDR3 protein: ASSSIGLYGYT

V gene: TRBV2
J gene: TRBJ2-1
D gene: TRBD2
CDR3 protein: ASSGPAGPYNEQF

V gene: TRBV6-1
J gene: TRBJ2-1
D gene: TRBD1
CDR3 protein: ASRVQGYLSYNEQF

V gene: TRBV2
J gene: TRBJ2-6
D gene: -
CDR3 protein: ASSLEVSGANVLT

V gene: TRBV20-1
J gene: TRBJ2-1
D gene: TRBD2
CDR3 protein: SARGSGGIDGYGEQF

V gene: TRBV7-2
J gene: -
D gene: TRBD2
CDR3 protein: ASSLRASGTYEQY

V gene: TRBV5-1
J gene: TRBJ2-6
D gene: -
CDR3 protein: ASSRFQSSSSGANVLT

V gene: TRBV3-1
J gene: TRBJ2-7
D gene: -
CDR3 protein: ASSHDRGGLSYEQY

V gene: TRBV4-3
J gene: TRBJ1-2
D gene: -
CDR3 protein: ASSQDLRDGYT

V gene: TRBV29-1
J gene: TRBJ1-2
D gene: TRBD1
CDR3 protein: SVENRGRSYGYT

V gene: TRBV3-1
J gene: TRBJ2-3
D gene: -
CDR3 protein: ASSQASPGGTDTQY

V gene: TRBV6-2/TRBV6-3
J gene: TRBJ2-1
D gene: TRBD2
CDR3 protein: ASSPLAGGRNYNEQF

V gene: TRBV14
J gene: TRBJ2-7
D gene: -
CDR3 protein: ASSQDLRGNEQY

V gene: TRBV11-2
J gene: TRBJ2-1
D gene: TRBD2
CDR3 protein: ASGRIAGGYNEQF